The sample holds many counts of the clone carrying this T cell receptor (beta chain). Each single cDNA molecule received a unique molecular identifier. TCRdb called the 5' RACE reads again in MiXCR, with one record for every CDR3 protein. Of around 37,000 distinct CDR3 sequences in the sample, 9.9% were seen once. This entry is derived from a study of early T cells in non-severe SARS-CoV-2 infection. Trimming cost V 3 bases and J 4 bases; bases outside gene matches: 8. Per germline, CDR1 KGHSH and CDR2 LQKENI. This CDR3 region has 16 residues. The sample was whole blood. J is TRBJ1-4 and V is TRBV18; TRBD1 matches 7 bases. The source is an adult who was a healthcare worker with PCR-confirmed SARS-CoV-2 infection or an uninfected control (not recorded which). The CDR3 sequence is CASSPITGDVNEKLFF. CDR3 bases: TGTGCCAGCTCACCCATCACAGGGGACGTTAATGAAAAACTGTTTTTT.